Presented here are 4 T cell receptor beta chains from one specimen sequenced in a study of cytomegalovirus exposure and HLA in healthy donors. The PCR used 60 Vbeta and 13 Jbeta primers. Profiled with immunoSEQ multiplex PCR; TCRdb holds only in-frame clones, not every one. Of roughly 190,000 clones in the sample, about 9.4% were seen once. Material for sequencing was PBMCs. The receptor set was obtained from a woman younger than 45 in good health and CMV-seropositive.

V is TRBV29-1 and J is TRBJ1-2; 7 bases are shared with TRBD1. CDR3 length equals 16 residues. V lost 0 bases to trimming and J lost 4 bases; unmatched junction nucleotides: 11. CDR1 is SQVTM and CDR2 is ANQGSEA in the germline V gene. The CDR3 DNA is TGCAGCGTTGAAGACCCCACGGGAACAGGGGTCTATGGCTACACCTTC. Protein sequence: CSVEDPTGTGVYGYTF. Full variable domain (remainder filled in from reference TRBV29-1 and TRBJ1-2): SAVISQKPSRDICQRGTSLTIQCQVDSQVTMMFWYRQQPGQSLTLIATANQGSEATYESGFVIDKFPISRPNLTFSTLTVSNMSPEDSSIYLCSVEDPTGTGVYGYTFGSGTRLTVV.

Only a few counts were recorded for this clone. This rearrangement joins TRBV5-1 to TRBJ2-3; 8 bases match TRBD1. Per germline, CDR1 SGHRS and CDR2 YFSETQ. This CDR3 is built from 15 residues. Trimming at V came to 3 bases and at J to 1 base, leaving 4 bases not matched to a gene. This CDR3 reads CASSSQTGGTDTQYF. The CDR3 DNA follows: TGCGCCAGCAGCTCTCAGACAGGGGGCACAGATACGCAGTATTTT.

This rearrangement joins TRBV7-9 to TRBJ1-1, with D hard to call. The CDR3 length is 14 residues. V lost 5 bases and J lost 4, with 14 bases in between. Germline V gene sequence: CDR1 SEHNR, CDR2 FQNEAQ (reference sequence). The CDR3 loop reads CASSRLGGGTEAFF. For the CDR3, the DNA is TGTGCCAGCAGCCGACTAGGAGGTGGCACTGAAGCTTTCTTT.

With regard to this clone: Germline and junction disagree at one end, which may indicate a read error. The chain carries TRBV27 and TRBJ2-3; D might be TRBD1 (5 bases). The CDR3 contains 18 residues. The germline gives CDR1 MNHEY, CDR2 SMNVEV (reference sequence). CDR3 DNA sequence: TGTGCCAGCAGTTTAATAAGGGGTGTGGGGTTCAGCACAGCTACGCAGTATTTT. Translated, it gives CASSLIRGVGFSTATQYF.